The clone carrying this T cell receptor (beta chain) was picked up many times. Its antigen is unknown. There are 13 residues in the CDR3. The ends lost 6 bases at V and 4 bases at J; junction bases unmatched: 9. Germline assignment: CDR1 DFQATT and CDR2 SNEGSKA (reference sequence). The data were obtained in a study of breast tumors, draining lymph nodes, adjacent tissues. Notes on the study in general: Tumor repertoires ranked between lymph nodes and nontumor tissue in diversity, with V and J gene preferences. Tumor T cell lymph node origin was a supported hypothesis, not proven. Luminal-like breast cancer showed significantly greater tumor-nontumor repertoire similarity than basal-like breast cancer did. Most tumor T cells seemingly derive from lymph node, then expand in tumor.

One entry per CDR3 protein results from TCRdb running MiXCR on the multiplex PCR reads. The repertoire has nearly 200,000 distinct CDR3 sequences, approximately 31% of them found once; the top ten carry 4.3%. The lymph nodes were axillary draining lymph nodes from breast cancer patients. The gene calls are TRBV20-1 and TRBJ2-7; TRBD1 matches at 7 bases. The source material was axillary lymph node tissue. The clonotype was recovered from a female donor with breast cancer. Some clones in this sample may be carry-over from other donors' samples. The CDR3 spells CSASRDSGYEQYF. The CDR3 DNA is TGCAGTGCCTCCCGGGACAGTGGGTACGAGCAGTACTTC.